The sequence of this T cell receptor (beta chain) was determined in a study of blood T cell repertoires in COVID-19. At the level of the study: Samples representing acute and convalescent COVID-19 were sourced from the United States, Italy and Spain. Sample material is recorded as cDNA or gDNA derived from T cells, B-cell-depleted T cells, or PBMCs.

TCRdb's table, derived via immunoSEQ multiplex PCR, lists solely in-frame clones and lacks some. The sample includes about 240,000 clones, roughly four fifths of them seen just once. The CDR3 is 13 residues long. Trimming at V came to 3 bases and at J to 1 base, leaving 0 bases not matched to a gene. Germline V CDR1 and CDR2: SGHRS, YFSETQ. The clonotype was recovered from a woman older than 75 with acute or convalescent COVID-19. The chain uses TRBV5-1 and TRBJ2-7; the match to TRBD1 covers 8 bases. Sequencing was performed on peripheral blood. CDR3 nucleotides: TGCGCCAGCAGCTGGACAGGGTCCTACGAGCAGTACTTC. As protein: CASSWTGSYEQYF.